This T cell receptor beta chain stems from a study of OX40 agonist ivuxolimab in advanced cancers. Study context: Partial responses were achieved by three patients: one hepatocellular carcinoma, two cutaneous melanoma.

Generated by immunoSEQ multiplex PCR, the TCRdb table keeps only in-frame clones and is missing some. In the table there are around 150,000 clones, 94% of which are singletons. With 4 bases removed from V and 4 bases from J, the gap between germline ends came to 16 bases. CDR3 length: 15 amino acids. The germline V gene has CDR1 LGHNA and CDR2 YNFKEQ. The chain employs TRBV4-2 and TRBJ2-5, with D tentatively TRBD1 (5 bases). This receptor was identified in an adult with an advanced solid tumor such as melanoma, head and neck, liver or kidney cancer. The material sequenced was CD4+ or CD8+ T cells sorted from blood, taken in a trial of the OX40 agonist ivuxolimab. The CDR3 region is CASSPKKDTGETQYF. The CDR3 region has the DNA TGTGCCAGCAGCCCTAAGAAGGACACGGGAGAGACCCAGTACTTC.